The source of this T cell receptor beta chain is a study of T cell responses to AZD1222 COVID-19 vaccine. Germline V gives CDR1 SNHLY, CDR2 FYNNEI. V was shortened by 5 bases and J by 2 bases, with 12 bases between the two germline ends. The CDR3 runs 14 residues. Method: immunoSEQ multiplex PCR; TCRdb's copy keeps in-frame clones and lacks some. The repertoire consists of roughly 180,000 clones, with about 90% occurring once and the leading ten covering approximately 0.5%. General study findings and limits: Among AZD1222 vaccinees, only six or seven were seropositive at baseline.

As to this clone: The antigen remains unidentified.

The clonotype originates from an adult in good health. V is TRBV2 and J is TRBJ2-5; D perhaps matches TRBD1 (5 bases). The starting material was peripheral blood, obtained on day 0 of AZD1222 vaccination. CDR3: CASSLRQLQETQYF. CDR3 in DNA: TGTGCCAGCAGTCTCAGACAGCTTCAAGAGACCCAGTACTTC.